Listed below are T cell receptor beta chains from one sample, sequenced in a study of cytomegalovirus exposure and HLA in healthy donors. Here immunoSEQ multiplex PCR was the method, and the copy in TCRdb shows in-frame clones only, minus some. The data contain over 130,000 clones, 79% of them singletons. The sequenced sample was PBMCs. The receptors stem from a man in his fifties or sixties in good health and CMV-seropositive. Both conserved end residues are part of each CDR3. D genes are given only for firm matches. The size entry is marked missing in some rows and otherwise reads once, few, many or a size class.

CASSLLHDSYEQYF | TGTGCCAGCAGCTTACTCCACGACAGCTACGAGCAGTACTTC | TRBJ2-7 | - | - | TRBV11-2
CATSSLRASGRAAYEQYF | TGTGCCACCAGCAGCCTCCGGGCTAGCGGGAGAGCAGCCTACGAGCAGTACTTC | TRBJ2-7 | - | TRBD2 | TRBV15
CASKRGHLNTGELFF | TGTGCCAGCAAGCGGGGACACCTGAACACCGGGGAGCTGTTTTTT | TRBJ2-2 | - | - | TRBV6-5
CASTPLTGGPNEQFF | TGCGCCAGCACCCCACTCACGGGAGGGCCTAATGAGCAGTTCTTC | TRBJ2-1 | - | TRBD2 | TRBV5-1
CASSRTVYEQYF | TGTGCCAGCAGCCGGACAGTCTACGAGCAGTACTTC | TRBJ2-7 | - | - | TRBV7-9
CASSLRGEGDSPQHF | TGCGCCAGCAGCTTGAGGGGGGAAGGGGACAGCCCCCAGCATTTT | TRBJ1-5 | - | TRBD1 | TRBV5-1
CASSQGTTFYNQPQHF | TGCGCCAGCAGCCAGGGGACTACCTTTTACAATCAGCCCCAGCATTTT | TRBJ1-5 | - | - | TRBV4-1
CASSESHRGETQYF | TGTGCCAGCAGTGAAAGTCATAGGGGAGAGACCCAGTACTTC | TRBJ2-5 | - | - | TRBV2
CASSATFSGIGSYEQYF | TGTGCCAGCAGTGCAACCTTTAGCGGGATAGGGTCCTACGAGCAGTACTTC | TRBJ2-7 | - | TRBD2 | TRBV6-1
CASSRDRGWEQFF | TGCGCCAGCAGCAGGGACAGGGGTTGGGAGCAGTTCTTC | TRBJ2-1 | - | TRBD1 | TRBV5-1
CASSEAKGATDTQYF | TGTGCCAGCAGTGAAGCTAAGGGGGCGACAGATACGCAGTATTTT | TRBJ2-3 | - | TRBD1 | TRBV6-1
CASRGQGNYGYTF | TGTGCCAGCAGAGGACAGGGGAACTATGGCTACACCTTC | TRBJ1-2 | - | TRBD1 | TRBV2
CASSASDGELFF | TGTGCCAGCAGCGCGAGCGACGGGGAGCTGTTTTTT | TRBJ2-2 | - | - | TRBV9
CASSGLAGESNEQFF | TGTGCCAGCAGTGGCCTAGCGGGAGAGAGCAATGAGCAGTTCTTC | TRBJ2-1 | few | TRBD2 | TRBV6-4
CASSLDPTSLPGNEQFF | TGTGCCAGCAGCTTAGACCCGACTAGCCTCCCCGGGAATGAGCAGTTCTTC | TRBJ2-1 | - | TRBD2 | TRBV7-2
CASGSVGTANTGELFF | TGCGCCAGCGGATCTGTGGGGACAGCGAACACCGGGGAGCTGTTTTTT | TRBJ2-2 | - | TRBD1 | TRBV5-1
CASSLVQASAETQYF | TGCGCCAGCAGCTTGGTCCAGGCCTCAGCAGAGACCCAGTACTTC | TRBJ2-5 | - | - | TRBV5-1
CASSLWTGYNQPQHF | TGTGCCAGCAGTCTCTGGACAGGGTATAATCAGCCCCAGCATTTT | TRBJ1-5 | - | TRBD1 | TRBV6-1
CASSSSFDGRAGYEQYF | TGTGCCAGCAGCTCGTCCTTTGACGGGAGGGCCGGCTACGAGCAGTACTTC | TRBJ2-7 | - | TRBD2 | TRBV7-6
CASSELAGVGETQYF | TGCGCCAGCAGTGAACTAGCGGGAGTTGGAGAGACCCAGTACTTC | TRBJ2-5 | - | TRBD2 | TRBV5-1
CASSFGGYSSYEQYF | TGTGCCAGCAGTTTCGGCGGCTATAGCTCCTACGAGCAGTACTTC | TRBJ2-7 | - | - | TRBV28
CASSGRQGGSEQYF | TGTGCCAGCAGCGGGAGACAGGGGGGGAGCGAGCAGTACTTC | TRBJ2-7 | - | TRBD1 | TRBV9
CASSQGLAGLGGSYNEQFF | TGCGCCAGCAGTCAGGGACTAGCGGGACTCGGTGGGTCCTACAATGAGCAGTTCTTC | TRBJ2-1 | - | TRBD2 | TRBV5-1
CASRFRDYRTDTQYF | TGCGCCAGCAGATTCCGGGACTACCGCACAGATACGCAGTATTTT | TRBJ2-3 | - | TRBD2 | TRBV5-1
CASKRSNTGELFF | TGTGCCAGCAAGCGATCGAACACCGGGGAGCTGTTTTTT | TRBJ2-2 | few | - | TRBV6-5
CASSLARGPYEQYF | TGTGCCAGCAGCTTAGCACGGGGTCCCTACGAGCAGTACTTC | TRBJ2-7 | - | - | TRBV11-1
CASSLLPNTGELFF | TGTGCCAGCAGCTTACTACCGAACACCGGGGAGCTGTTTTTT | TRBJ2-2 | - | - | TRBV11-2
CASSGTSGGSYEQYF | TGTGCCAGCAGTGGGACTAGCGGGGGCTCCTACGAGCAGTACTTC | TRBJ2-7 | - | TRBD2 | TRBV2
CASSQTSGRGTDTQYF | TGTGCCAGCAGCCAAACTAGCGGGAGAGGCACAGATACGCAGTATTTT | TRBJ2-3 | few | TRBD2 | TRBV6-4
CASSLQGADTEAFF | TGTGCCAGCTCACTTCAGGGGGCCGACACTGAAGCTTTCTTT | TRBJ1-1 | - | TRBD1 | TRBV18
CASSLPGLEQYF | TGTGCCAGCAGTTTACCCGGACTGGAGCAGTACTTC | TRBJ2-7 | - | - | TRBV27
CASSLAGDSGNTIYF | TGTGCCAGCAGCTTAGCAGGGGACTCTGGAAACACCATATATTTT | TRBJ1-3 | - | - | TRBV7-9
CAWSGGTGGREKLFF | TGTGCCTGGAGCGGGGGGACAGGGGGCCGGGAAAAACTGTTTTTT | TRBJ1-4 | - | TRBD1 | TRBV30
CASSRDRGYPEAFF | TGTGCCAGCAGTAGGGACAGGGGTTACCCTGAAGCTTTCTTT | TRBJ1-1 | - | TRBD1 | TRBV2
CASKGTVAYEQYF | TGTGCCAGCAAAGGGACAGTCGCCTACGAGCAGTACTTC | TRBJ2-7 | - | TRBD1 | TRBV2
CASSLARTGVPGELFF | TGCGCCAGCAGCTTGGCTCGGACAGGGGTTCCCGGGGAGCTGTTTTTT | TRBJ2-2 | - | TRBD1 | TRBV5-1
CASSQSERGSRRFNGYTF | TGCGCCAGCAGTCAATCAGAAAGGGGCTCGCGGCGGTTTAATGGCTACACCTTC | TRBJ1-2 | - | - | TRBV23-1
CASRETGNQPQHF | TGTGCCAGCAGAGAGACAGGGAATCAGCCCCAGCATTTT | TRBJ1-5 | - | TRBD1 | TRBV6-1
CASSGAGGAIDTQYF | TGTGCCAGCAGTGGCGCAGGGGGCGCGATAGATACGCAGTATTTT | TRBJ2-3 | once | TRBD1 | TRBV6-1
CASNLQKASYYEQYF | TGTGCCAGCAATCTTCAAAAGGCCAGTTACTACGAGCAGTACTTC | TRBJ2-7 | - | - | TRBV6-5
CASSSDRNNEQFF | TGTGCCAGCAGTTCAGACAGAAACAATGAGCAGTTCTTC | TRBJ2-1 | - | - | TRBV11-2
CASQIAGGPWETQYF | TGTGCCAGTCAAATAGCGGGAGGGCCGTGGGAGACCCAGTACTTC | TRBJ2-5 | - | TRBD2 | TRBV27
CASSYEDRGDTQYF | TGTGCCAGCAGTTACGAGGACAGGGGCGATACGCAGTATTTT | TRBJ2-3 | - | TRBD1 | TRBV6-6
CASSEGTSAETQYF | TGTGCCAGCAGTGAAGGGACTAGCGCTGAGACCCAGTACTTC | TRBJ2-5 | - | TRBD2 | TRBV2
CASSSDRTPGANVLTF | TGTGCCAGCAGTTCAGACAGGACCCCTGGGGCCAACGTCCTGACTTTC | TRBJ2-6 | - | - | TRBV28
CASSLTGQRVYNEQFF | TGTGCCAGCAGTCTGACTGGGCAGCGGGTATACAATGAGCAGTTCTTC | TRBJ2-1 | few | - | TRBV27
CASSLGLRGNYGYTF | TGCGCCAGCAGCTTGGGACTCCGTGGGAACTATGGCTACACCTTC | TRBJ1-2 | - | - | TRBV5-1
CASSLTQGAAEAFF | TGTGCCAGCAGCTTAACCCAGGGGGCAGCTGAAGCTTTCTTT | TRBJ1-1 | once | TRBD1 | TRBV7-3
CASSSGGRGDTQYF | TGTGCCAGCAGCTCCGGCGGGAGAGGGGATACGCAGTATTTT | TRBJ2-3 | few | TRBD2 | TRBV5-5